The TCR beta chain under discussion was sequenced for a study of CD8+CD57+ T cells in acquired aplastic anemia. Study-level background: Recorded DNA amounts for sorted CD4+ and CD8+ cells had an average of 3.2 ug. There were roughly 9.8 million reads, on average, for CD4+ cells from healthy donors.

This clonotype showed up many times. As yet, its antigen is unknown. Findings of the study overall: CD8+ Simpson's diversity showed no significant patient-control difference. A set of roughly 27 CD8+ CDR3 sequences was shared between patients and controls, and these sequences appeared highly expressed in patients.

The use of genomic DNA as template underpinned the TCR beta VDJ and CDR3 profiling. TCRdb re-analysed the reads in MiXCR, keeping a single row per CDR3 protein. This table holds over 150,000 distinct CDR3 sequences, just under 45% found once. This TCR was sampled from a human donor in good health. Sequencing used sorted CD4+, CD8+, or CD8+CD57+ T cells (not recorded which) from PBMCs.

The CDR3 is CASRGGAGVDSPLHF. The CDR3 coding sequence is TGTGCCAGCAGAGGTGGGGCAGGGGTTGATTCACCCCTCCACTTT. V usage is TRBV2 and J usage is TRBJ1-6; D might be TRBD1 (6 bases). V lost 6 bases and J 8 bases, leaving 17 bases between the germline ends. Germline V gene lookup returns CDR1 SNHLY and CDR2 FYNNEI. The CDR3 spans 15 residues.